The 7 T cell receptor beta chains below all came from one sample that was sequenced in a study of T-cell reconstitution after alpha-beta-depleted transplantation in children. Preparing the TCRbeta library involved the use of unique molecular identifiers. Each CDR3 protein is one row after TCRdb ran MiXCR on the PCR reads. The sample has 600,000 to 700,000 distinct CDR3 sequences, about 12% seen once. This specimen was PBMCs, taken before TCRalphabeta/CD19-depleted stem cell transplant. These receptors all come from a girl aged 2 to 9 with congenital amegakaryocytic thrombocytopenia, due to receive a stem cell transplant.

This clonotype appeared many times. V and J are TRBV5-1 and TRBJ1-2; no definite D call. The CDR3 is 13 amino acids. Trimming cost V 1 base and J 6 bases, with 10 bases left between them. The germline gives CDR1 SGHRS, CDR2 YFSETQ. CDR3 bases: TGCGCCAGCAGCTTGCCAGGCTTTAATGGCTACACCTTC. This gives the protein CASSLPGFNGYTF.

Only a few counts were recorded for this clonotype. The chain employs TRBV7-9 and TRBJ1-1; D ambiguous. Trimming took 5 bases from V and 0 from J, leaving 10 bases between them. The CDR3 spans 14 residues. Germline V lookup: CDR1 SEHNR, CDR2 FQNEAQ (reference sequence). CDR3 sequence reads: CASSVDYMNTEAFF. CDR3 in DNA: TGTGCCAGCAGCGTGGACTACATGAACACTGAAGCTTTCTTT.

The CDR3 coding sequence is TGCGCCAGCAGCTCCCGCGGTATCCGGGGAGAGACCCAGTACTTC. Translation gives CASSSRGIRGETQYF. The chain combines TRBV5-1 with TRBJ2-5, with TRBD2 as a possible D gene (5 bases). This CDR3 spans 15 amino acids. Looked up from germline, CDR1 is SGHRS and CDR2 is YFSETQ. Trimming cost V 3 bases and J 4 bases, with 16 bases left between them.

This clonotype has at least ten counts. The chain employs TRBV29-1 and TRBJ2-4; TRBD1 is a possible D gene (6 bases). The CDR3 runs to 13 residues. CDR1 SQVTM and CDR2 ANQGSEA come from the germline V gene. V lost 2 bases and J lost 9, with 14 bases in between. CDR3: CSVESQGIAIQYF. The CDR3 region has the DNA TGCAGCGTTGAAAGTCAGGGGATCGCCATTCAGTACTTC.

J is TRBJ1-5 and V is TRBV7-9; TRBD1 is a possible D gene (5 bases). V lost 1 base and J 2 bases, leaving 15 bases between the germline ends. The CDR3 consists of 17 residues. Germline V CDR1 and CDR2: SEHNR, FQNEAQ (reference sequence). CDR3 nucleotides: TGTGCCAGCAGCTTAGGCTCGGTCGCGGGGGGCAATCAGCCCCAGCATTTT. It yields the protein CASSLGSVAGGNQPQHF. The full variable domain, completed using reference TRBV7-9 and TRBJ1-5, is DTGVSQNPRHKITKRGQNVTFRCDPISEHNRLYWYRQTLGQGPEFLTYFQNEAQLEKSRLLSDRFSAERPKGSFSTLEIQRTEQGDSAMYLCASSLGSVAGGNQPQHFGDGTRLSIL.

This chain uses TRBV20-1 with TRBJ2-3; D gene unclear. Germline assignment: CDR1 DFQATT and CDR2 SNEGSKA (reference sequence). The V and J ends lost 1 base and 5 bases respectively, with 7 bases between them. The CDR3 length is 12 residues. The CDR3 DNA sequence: TGCAGTGCTAGAGGCGGCGTAGATACGCAGTATTTT. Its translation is CSARGGVDTQYF.

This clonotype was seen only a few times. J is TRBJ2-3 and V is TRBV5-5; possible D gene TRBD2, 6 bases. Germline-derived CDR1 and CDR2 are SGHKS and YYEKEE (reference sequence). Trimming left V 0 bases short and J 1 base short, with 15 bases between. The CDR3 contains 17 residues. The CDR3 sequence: CASSLAAGSGRTDTQYF. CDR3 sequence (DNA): TGTGCCAGCAGCTTGGCCGCCGGTAGCGGTCGCACAGATACGCAGTATTTT.